This T cell receptor (beta chain) was retrieved from a study of cytomegalovirus exposure and HLA in healthy donors. At the level of the study: The Caucasian-associated ancestry cluster held around 81% of a few hundred genotyped donors. Overall study results and limits: In vitro experiments confirmed that a few CMV-associated chains were specific for CMV antigens.

Use of 60 Vbeta and 13 Jbeta primers characterized the PCR. The method was immunoSEQ multiplex PCR; TCRdb's version includes in-frame clones alone and lacks a portion of them. The sample includes around 150,000 clones, 60% to 85% of them seen just once. Worth noting for this clone: Its antigen is still unknown.

CDR1 MGHRA and CDR2 YSYEKL come from the germline V gene. V was trimmed by 3 bases and J by 7 bases, leaving 6 bases between them. CDR3 length: 12 amino acids. The chain uses TRBV4-1 and TRBJ2-2, with a tentative D call TRBD1 (5 bases). The sequence derives from a woman in her 30s in good health and CMV-seronegative. Sequencing was carried out using PBMCs. CDR3 DNA sequence: TGCGCCAGCAGCCACACAGGCGGGGAGCTGTTTTTT. Residues: CASSHTGGELFF.